The 10 T cell receptor beta chains listed next were all sequenced from one sample in a study of T cell responses to AZD1222 COVID-19 vaccine. Profiled with immunoSEQ multiplex PCR; TCRdb holds only in-frame clones, not every one. This table holds over 130,000 clones, 85% to 90% found once. Sequenced material: peripheral blood, taken 28 days after the second AZD1222 dose. The receptor source for this set is an adult who received the AZD1222 COVID-19 vaccine.

The chain recombines TRBV9 with TRBJ2-3; D uncertain. The CDR3 has 13 residues. The germline V gene has CDR1 SGDLS and CDR2 YYNGEE. V was cut by 0 bases and J by 11 bases, with 13 bases left in between. The CDR3 is CASSVGNYPLQYF. Written as DNA, the CDR3 is TGTGCCAGCAGCGTAGGAAACTACCCCCTGCAGTATTTT.

V usage is TRBV27 and J usage is TRBJ2-1, with 8 nucleotides matching TRBD1. Trimming took 5 bases from V and 5 from J; bases not matched to a gene: 11. The V gene's germline CDR1 is MNHEY and CDR2 SMNVEV (reference sequence). CDR3 length: 16 amino acids. CDR3 amino acids: CASSRGRTGIDNEQFF. The CDR3 bases are TGTGCCAGCAGTCGCGGCCGGACAGGGATCGACAATGAGCAGTTCTTC.

The J gene is TRBJ1-1, the V gene TRBV14; the match to TRBD1 covers 7 bases. Germline V gene sequence: CDR1 SGHDN, CDR2 FVKESK. V lost 4 bases, J lost 4 bases, and 12 bases stayed unmatched. The CDR3 runs 16 residues. The CDR3 coding sequence is TGTGCCAGCAGCCCTACGACAGGGATAATGGGCACTGAAGCTTTCTTT. Residues: CASSPTTGIMGTEAFF.

This rearrangement joins TRBV19 to TRBJ2-1; 9 bases line up with TRBD2. This CDR3 region has 16 residues. The J segment lost 5 bases and the V segment lost 4 bases, leaving 9 bases of the junction unmatched. The germline V gene encodes CDR1 LNHDA and CDR2 SQIVND (reference sequence). The chain's CDR3 is CASSTLTSGWNNEQFF. The CDR3, as DNA: TGTGCCAGTAGTACCTTAACTAGCGGGTGGAACAATGAGCAGTTCTTC.

This sequence joins TRBV5-6 and TRBJ2-2; no definite D call. Germline CDR1 and CDR2: SGHDT and YYEEEE. The ends were cut back, 4 bases at V and 0 bases at J, with 7 bases in the middle. The CDR3 length is 14 residues. The CDR3 region has the DNA TGTGCCAGCAGCCTCGCTACGAACACCGGGGAGCTGTTTTTT. Encoded protein: CASSLATNTGELFF.

V is TRBV7-2 and J is TRBJ2-7; D uncertain. V dropped 1 base and J dropped 7 bases, with 17 bases sitting between them. CDR1 and CDR2 (germline): SGHTA, FQGNSA. The CDR3 consists of 15 residues. CDR3 DNA: TGTGCCAGCAGCTTAGGTGGCGCCCAGATGGGAGAGCAGTACTTC. Its translation: CASSLGGAQMGEQYF.

This chain uses TRBV18 with TRBJ2-7, with D perhaps matching TRBD1 or TRBD2 (6 bases each). The germline V gene has CDR1 KGHSH and CDR2 LQKENI. CDR3 length: 13 residues. Trimming removed 6 bases at V and 7 bases at J, with 16 bases between. CDR3 DNA sequence: TGTGCCAGCTCCAAAACGAAAGGGGGGGAGCAGTACTTC. It specifies CASSKTKGGEQYF. The entire variable domain, with the rest obtained from reference TRBV18 and TRBJ2-7, is as follows: NAGVMQNPRHLVRRRGQEARLRCSPMKGHSHVYWYRQLPEEGLKFMVYLQKENIIDESGMPKERFSAEFPKEGPSILRIQQVVRGDSAAYFCASSKTKGGEQYFGPGTRLTVT.

The chain combines TRBV12-3 or TRBV12-4 with TRBJ1-5; D remains unclear. V gave up 5 bases and J gave up 3 bases, with 8 bases separating them. The length of the CDR3 is 13 residues. CDR3 in DNA: TGTGCCAGCAGTCCGCGATCCAATCAGCCCCAGCATTTT. Amino acid sequence: CASSPRSNQPQHF.

The chain uses TRBV15 and TRBJ2-3; D unresolved. Germline loops: CDR1 LNHNV, CDR2 YYDKDF (reference sequence). This CDR3 is 14 amino acids long. Trimming took 0 bases from V and 5 from J, leaving 9 bases between them. CDR3 sequence: CATSRERPLDTQYF. The CDR3, as DNA: TGTGCCACCAGCAGAGAAAGGCCTCTAGATACGCAGTATTTT.

CDR3 amino acids: CASSPGGEPEFF. Here the CDR3 DNA reads TGTGCCAGCAGCCCGGGGGGGGAGCCCGAATTCTTC. The V and J genes are TRBV11-2 and TRBJ2-1; 8 nucleotides agree with TRBD2. V gave up 5 bases and J gave up 16 bases; unmatched junction bases: 10. This CDR3 is 12 amino acids long. Germline V gives CDR1 SGHAT, CDR2 FQNNGV.